This TCR beta chain was found in a study of regulatory T cells in long-lasting Graves disease. Study findings and constraints: Newly diagnosed patients shared about a thousand public clonotypes; persistent patients shared under 3,000.

HTBI primers from iRepertoire and Arm-PCR of CDR3 regions yielded the TCR beta libraries. TCRdb re-derived calls from the multiplex PCR reads in MiXCR, one entry per CDR3 protein. The table shows 300,000 to 400,000 distinct CDR3 sequences, with around 15% occurring only once. Many counts were recorded for this clonotype. Its antigen is unknown. Regarding time point: newly diagnosed GD, antithyroid drugs for less than 3 months. RNA extracted from PBMCs served as the sequencing template. The length of the CDR3 is 16 residues. V trimming: 6 bases; J trimming: 4 bases; junction bases outside the gene matches: 12. The data were also submitted as part of a second study, on T cells in Graves' hyperthyroidism and ophthalmopathy. This second study says: During a first-round RT-PCR of the TCR CDR3, the HTBI primer set was used.

The TCR originated in a man in his forties or fifties with Graves disease. This sample comprised peripheral blood mononuclear cells (PBMCs), obtained at new diagnosis, from a patient treated with antithyroid drugs. The chain recombines TRBV12-3 or TRBV12-4 with TRBJ1-1; 9 nucleotides agree with TRBD1. The CDR3 here is CASSPPRDRVGTEAFF. The CDR3 region has the DNA TGTGCCAGCAGCCCCCCCCGGGACAGGGTTGGCACTGAAGCTTTCTTT.